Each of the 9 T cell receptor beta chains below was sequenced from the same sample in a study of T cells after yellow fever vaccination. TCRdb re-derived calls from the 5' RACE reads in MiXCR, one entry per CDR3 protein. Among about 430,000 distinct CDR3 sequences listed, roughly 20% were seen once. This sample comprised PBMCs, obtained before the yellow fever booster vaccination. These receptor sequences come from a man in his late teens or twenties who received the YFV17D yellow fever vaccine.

The CDR3 nucleotides are TGCGCCAGCAGCTTGGGCCCGGGGAGCAATCAGCCCCAGCATTTT. This gives the protein CASSLGPGSNQPQHF. This sequence joins TRBV5-1 and TRBJ1-5; D unclear. The CDR3 is made up of 15 amino acids. V lost 0 bases and J lost 1, with 8 bases in between. Germline-derived CDR1 and CDR2 are SGHRS and YFSETQ.

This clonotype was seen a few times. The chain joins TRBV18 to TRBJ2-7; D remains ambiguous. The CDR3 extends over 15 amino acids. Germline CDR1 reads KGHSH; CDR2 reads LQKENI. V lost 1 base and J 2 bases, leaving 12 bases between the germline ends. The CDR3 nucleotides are TGTGCCAGCTCACCACATGAGGATAGCCCCTACGAGCAGTACTTC. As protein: CASSPHEDSPYEQYF.

The CDR3 DNA reads as TGTGCCAGCCTTCCATGGGGCCCCAGCGGGTGGACCCAGTACTTC. Its protein product is CASLPWGPSGWTQYF. The chain has TRBV7-3 and TRBJ2-5; D is possibly TRBD2 (6 bases). This CDR3 has 15 residues. The germline V gene has CDR1 SGHTA and CDR2 FQGTGA. V gave up 8 bases and J gave up 7 bases, with 23 bases separating them. Full variable domain (rest looked up from reference TRBV7-3 and TRBJ2-5): GAGVSQTPSNKVTEKGKYVELRCDPISGHTALYWYRQSLGQGPEFLIYFQGTGAADDSGLPNDRFFAVRPEGSVSTLKIQRTERGDSAVYLCASLPWGPSGWTQYFGPGTRLLVL.

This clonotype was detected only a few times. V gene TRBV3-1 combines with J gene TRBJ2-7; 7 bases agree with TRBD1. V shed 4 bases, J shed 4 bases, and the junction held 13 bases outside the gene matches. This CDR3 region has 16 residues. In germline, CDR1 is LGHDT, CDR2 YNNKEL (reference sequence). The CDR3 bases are TGTGCCAGCAGCCGAGCCGGGGCAGGGGGATCGTACGAGCAGTACTTC. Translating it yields CASSRAGAGGSYEQYF.

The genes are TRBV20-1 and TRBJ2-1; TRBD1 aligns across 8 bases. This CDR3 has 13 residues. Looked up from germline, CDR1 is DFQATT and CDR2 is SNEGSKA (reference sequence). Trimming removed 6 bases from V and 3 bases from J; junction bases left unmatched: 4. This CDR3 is CSARTGSYNEQFF. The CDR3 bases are TGCAGTGCCAGGACAGGGAGCTACAATGAGCAGTTCTTC.

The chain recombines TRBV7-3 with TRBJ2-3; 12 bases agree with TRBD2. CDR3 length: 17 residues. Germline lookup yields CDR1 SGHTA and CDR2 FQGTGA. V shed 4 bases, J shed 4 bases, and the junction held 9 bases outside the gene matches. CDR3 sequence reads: CASSSTSGGYGADTQYF. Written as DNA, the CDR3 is TGTGCCAGCAGCTCGACTAGCGGGGGCTACGGCGCAGATACGCAGTATTTT.

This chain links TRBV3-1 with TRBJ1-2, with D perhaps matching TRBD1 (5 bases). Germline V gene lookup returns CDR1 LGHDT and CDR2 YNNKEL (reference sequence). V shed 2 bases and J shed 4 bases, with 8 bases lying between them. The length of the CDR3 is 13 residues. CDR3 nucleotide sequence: TGTGCCAGCAGCCAACAGGGAACCTATGGCTACACCTTC. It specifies CASSQQGTYGYTF.

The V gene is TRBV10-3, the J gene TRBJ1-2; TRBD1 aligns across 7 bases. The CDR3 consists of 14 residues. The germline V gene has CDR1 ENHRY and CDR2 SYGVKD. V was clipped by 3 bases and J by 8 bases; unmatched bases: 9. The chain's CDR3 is CAISDQTGWQGYTF. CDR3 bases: TGTGCCATCAGTGACCAGACAGGGTGGCAGGGCTACACCTTC.

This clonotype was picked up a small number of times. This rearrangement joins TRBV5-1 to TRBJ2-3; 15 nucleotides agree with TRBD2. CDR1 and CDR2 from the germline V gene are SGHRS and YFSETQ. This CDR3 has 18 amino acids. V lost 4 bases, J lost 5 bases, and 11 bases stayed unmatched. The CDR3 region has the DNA TGCGCCAGCAGCCGGACTAGCGGGGGGGCCCGAGTCTTAGATACGCAGTATTTT. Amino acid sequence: CASSRTSGGARVLDTQYF.